A selection of T cell receptor beta chains follows, all from one sample in a study of blood T cell repertoires in COVID-19. Profiled with immunoSEQ multiplex PCR; TCRdb holds only in-frame clones, not every one. Found here are about 150,000 clones, roughly 93% of them singletons; the top ten hold around 4.8%. The specimen was peripheral blood. The origin of the receptors is a man aged 18-30 years with COVID-19, enrolled during active disease. CDR3s include the opening cysteine and the closing phenylalanine or tryptophan. Fields, in order: D gene, clone size, J gene, V gene, CDR3 DNA, CDR3 protein. The D gene is left open where the match is weak. The size entry is marked missing in some rows and otherwise reads once, few, many or a size class.

d_call: TRBD2
clone_size: -
j_call: TRBJ2-7
v_call: TRBV7-8
cdr3_nt: TGTGCCAGCACGCTCCGTGCGGGTGCCCGACTAGCGGGAGTACGTGAGGGCGAGCAGTACTTC
cdr3_aa: CASTLRAGARLAGVREGEQYF

d_call: -
clone_size: -
j_call: TRBJ2-1
v_call: TRBV20-1
cdr3_nt: TGCAGTGCTAGTTCGGGACTCCGGAGCTCCTACAATGAGCAGTTCTTC
cdr3_aa: CSASSGLRSSYNEQFF

d_call: -
clone_size: -
j_call: TRBJ1-5
v_call: TRBV4-3
cdr3_nt: TGCGCCAGCAGCCAAGATGCGGGGTTTGGGCCCCAGCATTTT
cdr3_aa: CASSQDAGFGPQHF

d_call: TRBD1
clone_size: -
j_call: TRBJ2-7
v_call: TRBV3-1/TRBV3-2
cdr3_nt: TGTGCCAGCAGCCAACCGGGACAGATCTACGAGCAGTACTTC
cdr3_aa: CASSQPGQIYEQYF

d_call: -
clone_size: few
j_call: TRBJ2-7
v_call: TRBV25-1
cdr3_nt: TGTGCCAGCAGTGCAACCTACGAGCAGTACTTC
cdr3_aa: CASSATYEQYF

d_call: TRBD1
clone_size: -
j_call: TRBJ2-5
v_call: TRBV18
cdr3_nt: TGTGCCAGCTCATCGTCCGGGACAGGGCTAGGGGAGACCCAGTACTTC
cdr3_aa: CASSSSGTGLGETQYF

d_call: -
clone_size: -
j_call: TRBJ2-1
v_call: TRBV6-6
cdr3_nt: TGTGCCAGCAGTTACGTAACCGGGACACTTTACAATGAGCAGTTCTTC
cdr3_aa: CASSYVTGTLYNEQFF

d_call: TRBD1
clone_size: -
j_call: TRBJ1-2
v_call: TRBV5-1
cdr3_nt: TGCGCCAGCAGCTTAGCCGGGACAGGGTCCGGCTACACCTTC
cdr3_aa: CASSLAGTGSGYTF

d_call: -
clone_size: once
j_call: TRBJ1-5
v_call: TRBV6-6
cdr3_nt: TGTGCCAGCAGTCCTCCGGCCCTGAGGAACAATCAGCCCCAGCATTTT
cdr3_aa: CASSPPALRNNQPQHF

d_call: TRBD2
clone_size: -
j_call: TRBJ2-1
v_call: TRBV9
cdr3_nt: TGTGCCAGCAGCCGTGGGCTAGCGGGAGACAATGAGCAGTTCTTC
cdr3_aa: CASSRGLAGDNEQFF

d_call: -
clone_size: -
j_call: TRBJ2-1
v_call: TRBV4-3
cdr3_nt: TGCGCCAGCAGCCAAGGGGGACATACCTACAATGAGCAGTTCTTC
cdr3_aa: CASSQGGHTYNEQFF

d_call: TRBD2
clone_size: -
j_call: TRBJ2-3
v_call: TRBV2
cdr3_nt: TGTGCCAGCAGTGCACGACTAGCGGGAGGGCCTCGGGATACGCAGTATTTT
cdr3_aa: CASSARLAGGPRDTQYF

d_call: TRBD2
clone_size: -
j_call: TRBJ2-7
v_call: TRBV2
cdr3_nt: TGTGCCAGCCTTGGGACTAGCGGGAGGATAGAAGAGCAGTACTTC
cdr3_aa: CASLGTSGRIEEQYF

d_call: -
clone_size: -
j_call: TRBJ1-4
v_call: TRBV6-6
cdr3_nt: TGTGCCAGCAGTTACACCCTGGAGGGCCGATATGAAAAACTGCTTTTT
cdr3_aa: CASSYTLEGRYEKLLF

d_call: TRBD1
clone_size: few
j_call: TRBJ2-5
v_call: TRBV7-2
cdr3_nt: TGTGCCAGCAGCCCAGACAGGGGGCTTCAAGAGACCCAGTACTTC
cdr3_aa: CASSPDRGLQETQYF

d_call: -
clone_size: -
j_call: TRBJ1-5
v_call: TRBV9
cdr3_nt: TGTGCCAGCAGCGTATCGGGGACAAATCAGCCCCAGCATTTT
cdr3_aa: CASSVSGTNQPQHF

d_call: -
clone_size: -
j_call: TRBJ2-7
v_call: TRBV28
cdr3_nt: TGTGCCAGCAGTTTATTACAGGCCATCTCCTACGAGCAGTACTTC
cdr3_aa: CASSLLQAISYEQYF

d_call: -
clone_size: -
j_call: TRBJ1-3
v_call: TRBV28
cdr3_nt: TGTGCCAGCAGTAGGGACATGTATCACACCATATATTTT
cdr3_aa: CASSRDMYHTIYF

d_call: TRBD1
clone_size: -
j_call: TRBJ1-3
v_call: TRBV9
cdr3_nt: TGTGCCAGCAGCGTCGGGACAGCAGCTGGAAACACCATATATTTT
cdr3_aa: CASSVGTAAGNTIYF

d_call: TRBD1
clone_size: -
j_call: TRBJ1-2
v_call: TRBV4-3
cdr3_nt: TGCGCCAGCAGCCAGATCGTCCGGGACAGCGACTTCTCTAACTATGGCTACACCTTC
cdr3_aa: CASSQIVRDSDFSNYGYTF

d_call: TRBD1
clone_size: -
j_call: TRBJ1-6
v_call: TRBV7-2
cdr3_nt: TGTGCCAGCAGCCCTCGGACAGGGACGGATTCACCCCTCCACTTT
cdr3_aa: CASSPRTGTDSPLHF

d_call: -
clone_size: -
j_call: TRBJ1-5
v_call: TRBV28
cdr3_nt: TGTGCCAGCAGTTACAGGATCAATCAGCCCCAGCATTTT
cdr3_aa: CASSYRINQPQHF

d_call: -
clone_size: -
j_call: TRBJ2-3
v_call: TRBV28
cdr3_nt: TGTGCCAGCAGTTTAACAGAAAGCACAGATACGCAGTATTTT
cdr3_aa: CASSLTESTDTQYF

d_call: TRBD1
clone_size: -
j_call: TRBJ1-6
v_call: TRBV7-8
cdr3_nt: TGTGCCAGCAGCCCAGGGGGGTCGTATAATTCACCCCTCCACTTT
cdr3_aa: CASSPGGSYNSPLHF

d_call: -
clone_size: -
j_call: TRBJ1-1
v_call: TRBV4-1
cdr3_nt: TGCGCCAGCAGCCAATACGAGGGGGTGAACACTGAAGCTTTCTTT
cdr3_aa: CASSQYEGVNTEAFF